This TCR beta chain derives from a study of blood T cell repertoires in COVID-19. Study context: The United States, Italy and Spain were the sources of the acute and convalescent COVID-19 samples. Nucleic acid was either cDNA or gDNA, and it came from T cells, B-cell-depleted T cells, or PBMCs.

The germline CDR1 and CDR2 sequences are MRHNA and SNTAGT. The CDR3 is made up of 14 amino acids. Trimming removed 5 bases at V and 0 bases at J, with 10 bases between. Original processing notes: Amplification of reference gene primers was used by the study to estimate nucleated cell counts. Sequenced by immunoSEQ multiplex PCR; TCRdb stores in-frame clones only, minus some. V, J and clone size are taken as reported in that table, and D and trimming were inferred from the DNA itself. The table records hundreds of thousands of clones, around 88% of them present only once. Those enrolled in Seattle joined during active infection and were followed longitudinally afterward.

Sequenced: peripheral blood. This clonotype originated in a woman older than 75 with COVID-19, enrolled during active disease. V usage is TRBV6-4 and J usage is TRBJ1-1, with D tentatively TRBD1 (5 bases). CDR3 protein: CASSPTVMNTEAFF. Written as DNA, the CDR3 is TGTGCCAGCAGTCCGACAGTCATGAACACTGAAGCTTTCTTT.